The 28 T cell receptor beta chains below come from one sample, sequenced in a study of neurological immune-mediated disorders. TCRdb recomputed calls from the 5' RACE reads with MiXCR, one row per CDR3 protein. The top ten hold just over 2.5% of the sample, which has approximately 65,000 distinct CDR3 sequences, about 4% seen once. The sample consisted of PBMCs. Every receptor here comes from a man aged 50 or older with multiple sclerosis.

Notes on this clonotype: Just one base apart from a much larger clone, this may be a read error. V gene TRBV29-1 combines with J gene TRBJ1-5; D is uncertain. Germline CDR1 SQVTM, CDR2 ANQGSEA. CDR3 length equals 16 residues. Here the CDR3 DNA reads TGCAGCGTTGAAAGGAGTGGGCGGATTAGCAATCAGCCCCAGAATTTT. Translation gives CSVERSGRISNQPQNF.

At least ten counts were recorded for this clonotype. CDR3 nucleotides: TGTGCCAGCAGTTTACTGGGTGGAAATACGCAGTATTTT. Translating it yields CASSLLGGNTQYF. This sequence joins TRBV12-3 or TRBV12-4 and TRBJ2-3; D unclear. This CDR3 has 13 residues. Trimming cost V 2 bases and J 7 bases, with 10 bases left between them.

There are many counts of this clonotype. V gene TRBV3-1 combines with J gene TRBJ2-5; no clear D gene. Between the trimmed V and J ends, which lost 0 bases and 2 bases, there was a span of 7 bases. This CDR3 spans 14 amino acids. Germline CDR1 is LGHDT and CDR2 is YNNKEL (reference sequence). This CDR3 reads CASSQDLAQETQYF. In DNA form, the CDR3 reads TGTGCCAGCAGCCAAGATCTCGCTCAAGAGACCCAGTACTTC.

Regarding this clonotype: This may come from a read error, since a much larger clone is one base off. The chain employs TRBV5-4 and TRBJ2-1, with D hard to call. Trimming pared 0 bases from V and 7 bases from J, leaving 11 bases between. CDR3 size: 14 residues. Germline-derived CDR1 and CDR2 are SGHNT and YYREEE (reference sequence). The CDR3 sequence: CASSLGERVNEQFF. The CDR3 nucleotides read TGTGCCAGCAGCTTGGGTGAAAGGGTGAATGAGCAGTTCTTC.

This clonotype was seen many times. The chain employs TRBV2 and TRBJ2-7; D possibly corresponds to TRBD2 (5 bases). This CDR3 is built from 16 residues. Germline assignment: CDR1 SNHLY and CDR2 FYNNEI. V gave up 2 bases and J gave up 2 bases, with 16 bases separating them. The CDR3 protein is CASSESGGSWTYEQYV. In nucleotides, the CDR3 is TGTGCCAGCAGTGAATCAGGAGGTTCGTGGACCTACGAGCAGTACGTC.

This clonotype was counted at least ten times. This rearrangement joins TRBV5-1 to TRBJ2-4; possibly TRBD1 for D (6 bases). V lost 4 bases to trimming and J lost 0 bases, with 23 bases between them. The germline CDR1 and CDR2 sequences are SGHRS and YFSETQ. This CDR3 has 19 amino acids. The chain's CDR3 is CASSETGFPRPLAKNIQYF. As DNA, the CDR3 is TGCGCCAGCAGCGAAACAGGGTTCCCCCGGCCACTAGCCAAAAACATTCAGTACTTC. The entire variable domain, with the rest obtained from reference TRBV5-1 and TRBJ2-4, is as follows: KAGVTQTPRYLIKTRGQQVTLSCSPISGHRSVSWYQQTPGQGLQFLFEYFSETQRNKGNFPGRFSGRQFSNSRSEMNVSTLELGDSALYLCASSETGFPRPLAKNIQYFGAGTRLSVL.

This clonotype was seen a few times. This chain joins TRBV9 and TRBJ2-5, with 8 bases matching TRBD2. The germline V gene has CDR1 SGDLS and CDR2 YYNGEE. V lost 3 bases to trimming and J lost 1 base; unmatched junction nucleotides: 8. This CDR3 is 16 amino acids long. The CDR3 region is CASSANIAGSQETQYF. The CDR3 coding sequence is TGTGCCAGCAGCGCAAACATAGCGGGGAGCCAAGAGACCCAGTACTTC.

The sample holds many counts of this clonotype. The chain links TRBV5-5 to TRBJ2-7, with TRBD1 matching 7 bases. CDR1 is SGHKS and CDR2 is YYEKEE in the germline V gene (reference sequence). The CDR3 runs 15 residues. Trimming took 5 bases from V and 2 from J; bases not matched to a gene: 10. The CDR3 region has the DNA TGTGCCAGCAGTTATACAGGGGACAAAACCTACGAGCAGTACGTC. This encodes CASSYTGDKTYEQYV.

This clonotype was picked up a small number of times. The CDR3 DNA sequence: TGTGCCAGCAGTTTAGGAGGGGGGGCTCGTGGCTACACCTTC. This sequence encodes CASSLGGGARGYTF. The chain combines TRBV12-3 or TRBV12-4 with TRBJ1-2; possible D gene TRBD1, 6 bases. The CDR3 totals 14 residues. With 1 base removed from V and 7 bases from J, the gap between germline ends came to 13 bases.

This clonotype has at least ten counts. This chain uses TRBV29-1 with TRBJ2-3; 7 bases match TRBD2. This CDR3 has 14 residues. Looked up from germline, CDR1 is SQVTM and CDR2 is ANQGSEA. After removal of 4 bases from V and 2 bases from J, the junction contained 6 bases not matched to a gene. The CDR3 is CSVGLLAATDTQYF. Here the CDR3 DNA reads TGCAGCGTTGGCCTTCTAGCGGCCACAGATACGCAGTATTTT.

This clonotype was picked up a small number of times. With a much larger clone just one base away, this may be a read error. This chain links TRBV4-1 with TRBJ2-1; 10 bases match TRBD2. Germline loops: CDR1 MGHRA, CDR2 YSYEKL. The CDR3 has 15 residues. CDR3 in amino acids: CTSSVAGGGYNEQFF. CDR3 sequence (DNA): TGCACCAGCAGCGTAGCGGGGGGAGGCTACAATGAGCAGTTCTTC.

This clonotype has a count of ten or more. The CDR3, as DNA: TGTGCCAGCTCACCACCCATACAGGGGACCGGGGAGCTGTTTTTT. The encoded protein is CASSPPIQGTGELFF. The chain is built from TRBV18 and TRBJ2-2; 7 bases map to TRBD1. From germline, CDR1 is KGHSH and CDR2 LQKENI. The CDR3 spans 15 residues. The ends lost 0 bases at V and 5 bases at J; junction bases unmatched: 3.

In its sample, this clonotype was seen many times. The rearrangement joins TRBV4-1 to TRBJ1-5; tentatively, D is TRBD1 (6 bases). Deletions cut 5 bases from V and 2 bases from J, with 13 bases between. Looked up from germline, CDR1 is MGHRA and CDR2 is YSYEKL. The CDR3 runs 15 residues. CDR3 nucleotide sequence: TGCGCCAGCAGCGAAGGGGGGGGTGGCAATCAGCCCCAGCATTTT. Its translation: CASSEGGGGNQPQHF.

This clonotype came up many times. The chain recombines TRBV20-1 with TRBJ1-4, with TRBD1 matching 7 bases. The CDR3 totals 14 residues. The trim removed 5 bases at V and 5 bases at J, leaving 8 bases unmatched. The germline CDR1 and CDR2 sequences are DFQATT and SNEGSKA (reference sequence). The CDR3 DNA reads TGCAGTGCTTTCTACAGGGGTGCCAATGAAAAACTGTTTTTT. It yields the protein CSAFYRGANEKLFF.

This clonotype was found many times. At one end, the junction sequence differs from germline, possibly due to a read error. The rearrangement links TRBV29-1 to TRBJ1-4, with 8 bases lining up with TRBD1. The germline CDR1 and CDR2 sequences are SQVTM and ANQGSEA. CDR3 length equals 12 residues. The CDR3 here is CSVEDPGTGQDF. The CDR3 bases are TGCAGCGTTGAAGATCCCGGGACAGGACAAGATTTT.

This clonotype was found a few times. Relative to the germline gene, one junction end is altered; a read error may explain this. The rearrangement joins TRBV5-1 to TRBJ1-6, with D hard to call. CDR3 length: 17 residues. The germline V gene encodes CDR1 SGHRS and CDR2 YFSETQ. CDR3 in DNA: TGCGCCAGCAGCTTTTACAGCTACACGGAGGCTTCTTCACCCCTCAACTTT. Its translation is CASSFYSYTEASSPLNF.

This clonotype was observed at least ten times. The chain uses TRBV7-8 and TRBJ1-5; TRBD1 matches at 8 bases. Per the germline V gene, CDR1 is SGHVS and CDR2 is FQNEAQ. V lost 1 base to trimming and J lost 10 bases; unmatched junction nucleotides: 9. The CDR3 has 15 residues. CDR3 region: CASSLGPGQVLPQHF. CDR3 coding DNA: TGTGCCAGCAGCTTAGGCCCGGGACAGGTTCTCCCCCAGCATTTT.

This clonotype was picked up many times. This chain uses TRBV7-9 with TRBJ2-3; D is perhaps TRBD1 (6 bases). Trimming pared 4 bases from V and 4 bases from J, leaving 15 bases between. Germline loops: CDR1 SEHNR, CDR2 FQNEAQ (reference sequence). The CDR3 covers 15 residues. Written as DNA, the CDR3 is TGTGCCAGCAGCTCCGGGACAAGAGTCCCAGATACGCAGTATTTT. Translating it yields CASSSGTRVPDTQYF.

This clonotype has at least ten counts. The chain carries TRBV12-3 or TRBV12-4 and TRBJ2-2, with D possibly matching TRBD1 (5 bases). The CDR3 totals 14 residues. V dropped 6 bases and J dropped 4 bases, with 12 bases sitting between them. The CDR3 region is CASRSGRGTGELFF. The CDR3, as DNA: TGTGCCAGCAGATCAGGGCGAGGCACCGGGGAGCTGTTTTTT.

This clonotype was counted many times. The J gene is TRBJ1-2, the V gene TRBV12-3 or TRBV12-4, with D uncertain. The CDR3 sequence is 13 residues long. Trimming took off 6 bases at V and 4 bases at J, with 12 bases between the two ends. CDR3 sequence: CASSQDGGYGYTF. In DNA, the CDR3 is TGTGCCAGCAGCCAAGACGGCGGCTATGGCTACACCTTC.

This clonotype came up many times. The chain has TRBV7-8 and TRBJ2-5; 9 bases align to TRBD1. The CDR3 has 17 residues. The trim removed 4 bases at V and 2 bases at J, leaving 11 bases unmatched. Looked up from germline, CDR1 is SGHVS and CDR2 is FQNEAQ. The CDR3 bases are TGTGCCAGCAGCTGGCCGTCGGACAGGGGTAATCAAGAGACCCAGTACTTC. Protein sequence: CASSWPSDRGNQETQYF.

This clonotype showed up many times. CDR3 in DNA: TGTGCCAGCAGTCCGCTGAGTGCGGATACGCAGTATTTT. It translates to CASSPLSADTQYF. V is TRBV12-3 or TRBV12-4 and J is TRBJ2-3, with no clear D. This CDR3 is 13 amino acids long. The V gene lost 5 bases and the J gene lost 6 bases, with 12 bases spanning the gap.

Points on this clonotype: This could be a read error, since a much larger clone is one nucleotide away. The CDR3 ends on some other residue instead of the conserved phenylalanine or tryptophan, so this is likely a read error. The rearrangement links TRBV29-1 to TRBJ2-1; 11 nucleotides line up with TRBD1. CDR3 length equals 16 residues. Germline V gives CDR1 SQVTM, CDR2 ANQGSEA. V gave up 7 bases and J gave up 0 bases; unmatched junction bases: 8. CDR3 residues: CSGGGGTGGSYNEQFY. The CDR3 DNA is TGCAGCGGGGGAGGCGGGACAGGGGGCTCCTACAATGAGCAGTTCTAC.

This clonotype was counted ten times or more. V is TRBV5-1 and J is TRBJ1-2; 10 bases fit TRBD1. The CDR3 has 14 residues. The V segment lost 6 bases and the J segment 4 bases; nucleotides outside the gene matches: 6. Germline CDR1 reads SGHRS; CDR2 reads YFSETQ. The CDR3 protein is CASTTGTGVYGYTF. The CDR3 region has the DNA TGCGCCAGCACCACCGGGACAGGGGTCTATGGCTACACCTTC.

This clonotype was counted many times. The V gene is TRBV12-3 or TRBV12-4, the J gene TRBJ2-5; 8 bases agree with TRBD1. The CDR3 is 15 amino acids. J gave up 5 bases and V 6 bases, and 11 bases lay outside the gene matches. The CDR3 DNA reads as TGTGCCAGCAGGGAGACAGGGGCCCCAGTTGAGACCCAGTACTTC. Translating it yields CASRETGAPVETQYF.

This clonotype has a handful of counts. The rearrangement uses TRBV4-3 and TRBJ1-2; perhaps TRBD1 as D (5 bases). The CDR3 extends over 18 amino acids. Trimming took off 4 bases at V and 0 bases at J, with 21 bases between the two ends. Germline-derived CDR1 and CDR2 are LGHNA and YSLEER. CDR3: CASSPDVGQRGTNYGYTF. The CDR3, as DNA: TGCGCCAGCAGCCCCGACGTAGGACAACGGGGGACTAACTATGGCTACACCTTC.

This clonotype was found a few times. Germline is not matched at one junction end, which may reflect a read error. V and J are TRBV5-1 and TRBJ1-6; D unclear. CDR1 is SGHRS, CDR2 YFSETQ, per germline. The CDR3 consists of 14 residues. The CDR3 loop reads CASSSGQLLAALNF. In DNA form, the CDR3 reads TGCGCCAGCAGCTCCGGCCAGCTCCTCGCAGCCCTCAACTTT.

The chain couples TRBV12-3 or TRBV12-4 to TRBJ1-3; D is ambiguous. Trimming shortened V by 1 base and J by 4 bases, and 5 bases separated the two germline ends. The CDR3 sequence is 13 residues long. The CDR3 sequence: CASSLDGGNTIYF. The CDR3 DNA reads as TGTGCCAGCAGTTTAGACGGAGGAAACACCATATATTTT.